This is a list of T cell receptor beta chains from one sample in a study of technical replicates of blood from several donors. The table came from immunoSEQ multiplex PCR; TCRdb's copy has only in-frame clones and leaves some out. The sample lists about 83,000 clones; over 90% were seen once. The sample was T cells isolated from PBMCs. The receptor set was obtained from a human donor in good health. CDR3s include the opening cysteine and the closing phenylalanine or tryptophan. The order of the fields is J gene, V gene, clone size, CDR3 length, D gene, CDR3 protein, CDR3 DNA. D genes are given only for firm matches. Expanded clones get a size class; other rows say once, few or many, or leave the size out.

j_gene: TRBJ1-1; v_gene: TRBV19; abundance: NA; len: 13; d_gene: NA; CDR3aa: CASSMGGNTEAFF; CDR3nt: TGTGCCAGTAGTATGGGGGGGAACACTGAAGCTTTCTTT
j_gene: TRBJ2-6; v_gene: TRBV15; abundance: NA; len: 19; d_gene: NA; CDR3aa: CATSTGLTVTLSGANVLTF; CDR3nt: TGTGCCACCAGCACGGGACTTACTGTTACACTCTCTGGGGCCAACGTCCTGACTTTC
j_gene: TRBJ1-5; v_gene: TRBV18; abundance: NA; len: 13; d_gene: NA; CDR3aa: CASSPAETQPQHF; CDR3nt: TGTGCCAGCTCACCCGCGGAAACTCAGCCCCAGCATTTT
j_gene: TRBJ2-5; v_gene: TRBV6-5; abundance: NA; len: 15; d_gene: TRBD2; CDR3aa: CASTLAGEVGETQYF; CDR3nt: TGTGCCAGCACCTTAGCGGGGGAGGTGGGAGAGACCCAGTACTTC
j_gene: TRBJ2-7; v_gene: TRBV27; abundance: NA; len: 13; d_gene: NA; CDR3aa: CASSLSPSYEQYF; CDR3nt: TGTGCCAGCAGTTTATCCCCATCCTACGAGCAGTACTTC
j_gene: TRBJ1-4; v_gene: TRBV19; abundance: NA; len: 15; d_gene: TRBD1; CDR3aa: CASSSADREIEKLFF; CDR3nt: TGTGCCAGTAGTAGTGCTGACAGGGAGATTGAAAAACTGTTTTTT
j_gene: TRBJ2-7; v_gene: TRBV6-6; abundance: NA; len: 13; d_gene: TRBD1; CDR3aa: CATTGATLHEQYF; CDR3nt: TGTGCCACGACAGGGGCTACCCTCCACGAGCAGTACTTC
j_gene: TRBJ1-2; v_gene: TRBV6-5; abundance: NA; len: 11; d_gene: NA; CDR3aa: CASSYLGVYTF; CDR3nt: TGTGCCAGCAGTTACTTAGGGGTTTACACCTTC
j_gene: TRBJ2-2; v_gene: TRBV27; abundance: NA; len: 13; d_gene: NA; CDR3aa: CASSSHNTGELFF; CDR3nt: TGTGCCAGCAGTTCACACAACACCGGGGAGCTGTTTTTT
j_gene: TRBJ2-5; v_gene: TRBV4-2; abundance: NA; len: 15; d_gene: NA; CDR3aa: CASSQELSSEKTQYF; CDR3nt: TGTGCCAGCAGCCAGGAATTGTCGTCGGAGAAGACCCAGTACTTC
j_gene: TRBJ2-7; v_gene: TRBV14; abundance: NA; len: 14; d_gene: NA; CDR3aa: CASSQDWSSYEQYF; CDR3nt: TGTGCCAGCAGCCAAGATTGGAGCTCCTACGAGCAGTACTTC
j_gene: TRBJ1-4; v_gene: TRBV2; abundance: NA; len: 15; d_gene: NA; CDR3aa: CASRGTSATNEKLFF; CDR3nt: TGTGCCAGCAGGGGGACATCAGCAACTAATGAAAAACTGTTTTTT
j_gene: TRBJ1-2; v_gene: TRBV6-1; abundance: once; len: 14; d_gene: TRBD1; CDR3aa: CASSESTGGYGYTF; CDR3nt: TGTGCCAGCAGTGAAAGTACAGGGGGGTATGGCTACACCTTC
j_gene: TRBJ1-1; v_gene: TRBV6-5; abundance: once; len: 13; d_gene: NA; CDR3aa: CASSLDRNTEAFF; CDR3nt: TGTGCCAGCAGTCTTGACAGGAACACTGAAGCTTTCTTT
j_gene: TRBJ2-1; v_gene: TRBV5-6; abundance: NA; len: 15; d_gene: TRBD2; CDR3aa: CASSGLAGVKGEQFF; CDR3nt: TGTGCCAGCAGCGGGCTAGCGGGAGTCAAGGGTGAGCAGTTCTTC
j_gene: TRBJ1-5; v_gene: TRBV6-1; abundance: NA; len: 14; d_gene: NA; CDR3aa: CASSELAGDQPQHF; CDR3nt: TGTGCCAGCAGTGAACTAGCGGGAGATCAGCCCCAGCATTTT
j_gene: TRBJ1-4; v_gene: TRBV5-5; abundance: NA; len: 15; d_gene: NA; CDR3aa: CASSLNVGELEKLFF; CDR3nt: TGTGCCAGCAGCTTGAATGTGGGAGAACTGGAAAAACTGTTTTTT
j_gene: TRBJ2-7; v_gene: TRBV6-6; abundance: NA; len: 15; d_gene: TRBD2; CDR3aa: CASRDTGTSGNEQYF; CDR3nt: TGTGCCAGCAGAGACACCGGGACTAGCGGGAACGAGCAGTACTTC
j_gene: TRBJ2-5; v_gene: TRBV6-5; abundance: NA; len: 13; d_gene: NA; CDR3aa: CASSFLLKETQYF; CDR3nt: TGTGCCAGCAGTTTCCTCTTAAAAGAGACCCAGTACTTC
j_gene: TRBJ2-1; v_gene: TRBV7-6; abundance: NA; len: 14; d_gene: TRBD1; CDR3aa: CASSSGTGINEQFF; CDR3nt: TGTGCCAGCAGCTCCGGGACAGGGATCAATGAGCAGTTCTTC
j_gene: TRBJ2-3; v_gene: TRBV4-1; abundance: NA; len: 16; d_gene: TRBD1; CDR3aa: CASRKTGTANTDTQYF; CDR3nt: TGCGCCAGCAGAAAGACCGGGACAGCTAACACAGATACGCAGTATTTT
j_gene: TRBJ1-1; v_gene: TRBV9; abundance: NA; len: 18; d_gene: TRBD1; CDR3aa: CASSVVSQGGYTNTEAFF; CDR3nt: TGTGCCAGCAGCGTAGTATCACAGGGGGGGTACACGAACACTGAAGCTTTCTTT
j_gene: TRBJ1-1; v_gene: TRBV18; abundance: few; len: 14; d_gene: NA; CDR3aa: CASSPPNPNTEAFF; CDR3nt: TGTGCCAGCTCACCACCCAATCCGAACACTGAAGCTTTCTTT
j_gene: TRBJ1-1; v_gene: TRBV2; abundance: once; len: 14; d_gene: NA; CDR3aa: CASNKIWPNTEAFF; CDR3nt: TGTGCCAGCAATAAGATTTGGCCGAACACTGAAGCTTTCTTT
j_gene: TRBJ2-1; v_gene: TRBV6-1; abundance: NA; len: 18; d_gene: NA; CDR3aa: CASSESDLALVDYNEQFF; CDR3nt: TGTGCCAGCAGTGAAAGCGATCTAGCCCTTGTTGATTACAATGAGCAGTTCTTC
j_gene: TRBJ2-4; v_gene: TRBV28; abundance: NA; len: 14; d_gene: NA; CDR3aa: CASSMAGAKNIQYF; CDR3nt: TGTGCCAGCAGCATGGCGGGAGCCAAAAACATTCAGTACTTC
j_gene: TRBJ2-1; v_gene: TRBV5-1; abundance: NA; len: 15; d_gene: TRBD1; CDR3aa: CASSGAWGQDNEQFF; CDR3nt: TGCGCCAGCAGCGGGGCTTGGGGACAGGACAATGAGCAGTTCTTC
j_gene: TRBJ2-3; v_gene: TRBV9; abundance: few; len: 13; d_gene: NA; CDR3aa: CASSWDVESGQYF; CDR3nt: TGTGCCAGCAGTTGGGATGTTGAGAGCGGGCAGTATTTT
j_gene: TRBJ2-1; v_gene: TRBV19; abundance: NA; len: 15; d_gene: NA; CDR3aa: CASSIDLGLYNEQFF; CDR3nt: TGTGCCAGTAGTATAGATTTGGGGCTGTACAATGAGCAGTTCTTC
j_gene: TRBJ1-4; v_gene: TRBV10-2; abundance: NA; len: 12; d_gene: NA; CDR3aa: CASTEQGRKLFF; CDR3nt: TGCGCCAGCACTGAGCAGGGCCGGAAACTGTTTTTT
j_gene: TRBJ2-1; v_gene: TRBV5-1; abundance: NA; len: 11; d_gene: NA; CDR3aa: CASRADNEQFF; CDR3nt: TGCGCCAGCAGGGCAGACAATGAGCAGTTCTTC
j_gene: TRBJ1-1; v_gene: TRBV6-5; abundance: NA; len: 14; d_gene: NA; CDR3aa: CASRGTSTVAEAFF; CDR3nt: TGTGCCAGCAGGGGGACATCTACGGTGGCTGAAGCTTTCTTT
j_gene: TRBJ2-7; v_gene: TRBV5-6; abundance: NA; len: 15; d_gene: TRBD2; CDR3aa: CASSLYSGGSYEQYF; CDR3nt: TGTGCCAGCAGCTTGTATAGCGGGGGGTCGTACGAGCAGTACTTC
j_gene: TRBJ2-1; v_gene: TRBV10-3; abundance: NA; len: 17; d_gene: TRBD2; CDR3aa: CAISDDGTSGRGDEQFF; CDR3nt: TGTGCCATCAGTGATGACGGGACTAGCGGGAGAGGTGATGAGCAGTTCTTC
j_gene: TRBJ1-1; v_gene: TRBV5-6; abundance: few; len: 12; d_gene: NA; CDR3aa: CASSFSTTEAFF; CDR3nt: TGTGCCAGCAGCTTTTCGACAACTGAAGCTTTCTTT
j_gene: TRBJ1-2; v_gene: TRBV5-1; abundance: NA; len: 15; d_gene: TRBD1; CDR3aa: CASSSGQGVTYGYTF; CDR3nt: TGCGCCAGCAGCTCCGGACAGGGAGTAACATATGGCTACACCTTC
j_gene: TRBJ2-2; v_gene: TRBV6-6; abundance: once; len: 12; d_gene: NA; CDR3aa: CASSYRGRELFF; CDR3nt: TGTGCCAGCAGTTACCGAGGCAGGGAGCTGTTTTTT
j_gene: TRBJ2-7; v_gene: TRBV5-1; abundance: NA; len: 15; d_gene: TRBD2; CDR3aa: CASSLASNGGYEQYF; CDR3nt: TGCGCCAGCAGCTTGGCGTCGAACGGGGGGTACGAGCAGTACTTC
j_gene: TRBJ2-3; v_gene: TRBV4-1; abundance: NA; len: 15; d_gene: NA; CDR3aa: CASSQDRSFTDTQYF; CDR3nt: TGCGCCAGCAGCCAAGATCGGAGTTTCACAGATACGCAGTATTTT
j_gene: TRBJ2-1; v_gene: TRBV5-1; abundance: NA; len: 15; d_gene: TRBD1; CDR3aa: CASSLTGGVYNEQFF; CDR3nt: TGCGCCAGCAGCTTGACAGGGGGCGTCTACAATGAGCAGTTCTTC
j_gene: TRBJ2-7; v_gene: TRBV6-5; abundance: NA; len: 15; d_gene: NA; CDR3aa: CASSYSIVSSYEQYF; CDR3nt: TGTGCCAGCAGTTACTCGATCGTGAGCTCCTACGAGCAGTACTTC
j_gene: TRBJ2-1; v_gene: TRBV25-1; abundance: NA; len: 15; d_gene: NA; CDR3aa: CASSGGRSSYNEQFF; CDR3nt: TGTGCCAGCAGTGGCGGAAGGAGCTCCTACAATGAGCAGTTCTTC